This TCR beta chain is drawn from a study of shared clonotypes between healthy human individuals. TCRdb's table, derived via immunoSEQ multiplex PCR, lists solely in-frame clones and lacks some. Counted here are 650,000 to 800,000 clones, roughly two thirds occurring once; the ten biggest clones make up under 2%. Whole-study findings and limits: Unshared clonotypes carried lower generation probabilities than those common to all four donors.

This clone appeared a few times. Its antigen is undetermined. Other DNA sequences in this specimen translate into the identical CDR3. The sequencing input was memory CD4+ T cells sorted from blood. The subset: CD45RA-negative fraction. The clonotype was recovered from a woman aged 30 to 39 in good health.

In nucleotides, the CDR3 is TGTGCCAGCAGTTTTTCAGGGGGTCGCAATCAGCCCCAGCATTTT. It encodes CASSFSGGRNQPQHF. The V gene is TRBV28, the J gene TRBJ1-5, with TRBD1 identical over 7 bases. The CDR3 sequence is 15 residues long. CDR1 is MDHEN and CDR2 is SYDVKM in the germline V gene. With V trimmed by 3 bases and J by 2 bases, 4 bases remained unmatched.